This T cell receptor beta chain was sequenced during a study of T cell repertoires in cytomegalovirus infection. This CDR3 contains 18 residues. The V and J ends lost 3 bases and 0 bases respectively, with 18 bases between them. This clonotype showed up just a few times. Its antigen is unidentified. MiXCR was run by TCRdb on the reads, yielding one entry per CDR3 protein. The data hold about 400,000 distinct CDR3 sequences, with around a third observed a single time. This specimen consisted of cultured PBMCs, obtained from culture after CMV antigen stimulation. This TCR was sampled from a human donor in good health (CMV status not recorded). Some clones in this sample may be carry-over from other donors' samples. The chain carries TRBV12-3 or TRBV12-4 and TRBJ1-5; D unresolved. The CDR3 region has the DNA TGTGCCAGCAGTTTCCAGACCGGGTCGCAAAATAGCAATCAGCCCCAGCATTTT. It specifies CASSFQTGSQNSNQPQHF.